The 14 T cell receptor beta chains reported below all come from one sample, sequenced in a study of blood T cell repertoires in COVID-19. Libraries were prepared by immunoSEQ multiplex PCR; TCRdb keeps only in-frame clonotypes and omits some of them. This table holds 250,000 to 350,000 clones, about 91% found once. The sample consisted of peripheral blood. The receptors come from a woman aged 55 to 70 with acute or convalescent COVID-19.

CDR3 sequence reads: CAITSREGPGELFF. The CDR3 nucleotides read TGTGCCATCACGTCTCGGGAGGGCCCAGGGGAGCTGTTTTTT. The V call is TRBV10-3, the J call TRBJ2-2; 8 nucleotides align to TRBD2. With 7 bases clipped from V and 8 bases from J, the junction kept 9 bases outside the gene matches. Germline V lookup: CDR1 ENHRY, CDR2 SYGVKD. CDR3 length: 14 amino acids.

The chain couples TRBV9 to TRBJ2-1; 10 bases line up with TRBD2. This CDR3 has 16 amino acids. CDR1 is SGDLS, CDR2 YYNGEE, per germline. V dropped 0 bases and J dropped 7; count of bases not matched to a gene: 7. CDR3 DNA sequence: TGTGCCAGCAGCGTAGCAGCGGGAGGGGACCCTAATGAGCAGTTCTTC. Its translation is CASSVAAGGDPNEQFF.

V and J are TRBV4-1 and TRBJ1-1; 8 bases match TRBD1. Germline loops: CDR1 MGHRA, CDR2 YSYEKL. V was clipped by 2 bases and J by 0 bases; unmatched bases: 5. This CDR3 comprises 16 residues. The CDR3: CASSQTGTGLNTEAFF. The CDR3 DNA reads as TGCGCCAGCAGCCAAACAGGGACAGGACTGAACACTGAAGCTTTCTTT.

The chain has TRBV30 and TRBJ2-5; TRBD2 is a possible D gene (5 bases). The CDR3 is 12 amino acids. Germline values: CDR1 GTSNPN, CDR2 SVGIG (reference sequence). Trimming stripped 6 bases from V and 2 bases from J, with 10 bases between. The CDR3 DNA follows: TGTGCCTGTAGCGACGGACAAGAGACCCAGTACTTC. Amino acids: CACSDGQETQYF.

The gene calls are TRBV10-3 and TRBJ2-1; TRBD1 is a possible D gene (5 bases). The ends were cut back, 6 bases at V and 8 bases at J, with 14 bases in the middle. CDR1 is ENHRY and CDR2 is SYGVKD in the germline V gene. The CDR3 is 13 residues long. This CDR3 reads CAIRQAGDDEQFF. The CDR3 DNA reads TGTGCCATCAGACAGGCCGGCGACGATGAGCAGTTCTTC.

The chain recombines TRBV9 with TRBJ1-2; no clear D gene. Trimming removed 10 bases from V and 4 bases from J, with 14 bases in between. Germline V lookup: CDR1 SGDLS, CDR2 YYNGEE. The CDR3 extends over 12 amino acids. This CDR3 is CASTRGSYGYTF. CDR3 sequence (DNA): TGTGCCTCTACCCGGGGTAGCTATGGCTACACCTTC.

The rearrangement links TRBV18 to TRBJ2-2, with a possible D match to TRBD1 (6 bases). The V and J ends lost 3 bases and 4 bases respectively, with 15 bases between them. CDR3 length equals 16 residues. The germline CDR1 and CDR2 sequences are KGHSH and LQKENI. The CDR3 nucleotides read TGTGCCAGCTCACCGACTACAGGGAAGAGCACCGGGGAGCTGTTTTTT. Translated, it gives CASSPTTGKSTGELFF.

A word on this clone: Other DNA sequences from this sample encode an identical CDR3 as well. The rearrangement links TRBV5-1 to TRBJ1-4, with 9 positions matching TRBD1. Trimming took 0 bases from V and 0 from J; bases not matched to a gene: 0. The CDR3 loop spans 16 amino acids. The V gene's germline CDR1 is SGHRS and CDR2 YFSETQ. The CDR3 is CASSLGQGATNEKLFF. CDR3 nucleotides: TGCGCCAGCAGCTTGGGACAGGGGGCAACTAATGAAAAACTGTTTTTT.

The genes are TRBV27 and TRBJ2-2; 7 nucleotides line up with TRBD2. Trimming removed 1 base from V and 5 bases from J; junction bases left unmatched: 4. The CDR3 loop spans 15 amino acids. Germline values: CDR1 MNHEY, CDR2 SMNVEV (reference sequence). The CDR3 sequence is CASSLLAGETGELFF. DNA for the CDR3: TGTGCCAGCAGTTTATTAGCGGGTGAAACCGGGGAGCTGTTTTTT.

The CDR3, as DNA: TGTGCCAGCAGTGATTCGGGGTACACGGGGCCCCAGCATTTT. This translates into CASSDSGYTGPQHF. This chain uses TRBV25-1 with TRBJ1-5; D is unresolved. The CDR3 sequence is 14 residues long. Trimming removed 3 bases at V and 9 bases at J, with 15 bases between. Germline CDR1 reads MGHDK; CDR2 reads SYGVNS. Using reference TRBV25-1 and TRBJ1-5 for the parts outside the CDR3, the full variable domain is EADIYQTPRYLVIGTGKKITLECSQTMGHDKMYWYQQDPGMELHLIHYSYGVNSTEKGDLSSESTVSRIRTEHFPLTLESARPSHTSQYLCASSDSGYTGPQHFGDGTRLSIL.

This clone is a singleton in its sample. The V call is TRBV5-1, the J call TRBJ2-4; D gene uncertain. The CDR3 loop spans 14 amino acids. Trimming took off 1 base at V and 2 bases at J, with 7 bases between the two ends. Germline CDR1 reads SGHRS; CDR2 reads YFSETQ. CDR3 region: CASSLTSPKNIQYF. The DNA for the CDR3 is TGCGCCAGCAGCTTGACGAGTCCCAAAAACATTCAGTACTTC. The complete variable domain, with remaining parts taken from reference TRBV5-1 and TRBJ2-4, reads KAGVTQTPRYLIKTRGQQVTLSCSPISGHRSVSWYQQTPGQGLQFLFEYFSETQRNKGNFPGRFSGRQFSNSRSEMNVSTLELGDSALYLCASSLTSPKNIQYFGAGTRLSVL.

The chain recombines TRBV7-8 with TRBJ2-1; 8 positions match TRBD1. Trimming removed 1 base from V and 9 bases from J; junction bases left unmatched: 11. The CDR3 length is 16 residues. CDR1 and CDR2 from the germline V gene are SGHVS and FQNEAQ. CDR3 bases: TGTGCCAGCAGCTTAGGTCCGACAGGGGATACGGCTGAGCAGTTCTTC. Residues: CASSLGPTGDTAEQFF.

The chain has TRBV18 and TRBJ2-7; 8 nucleotides agree with TRBD1. This CDR3 has 15 amino acids. V shed 4 bases, J shed 2 bases, and the junction held 7 bases outside the gene matches. Germline CDR1 is KGHSH and CDR2 is LQKENI. The CDR3, as DNA: TGTGCCAGCTCACGAGACAGGGGCTCTACCTACGAGCAGTACTTC. It specifies CASSRDRGSTYEQYF.

This clone was counted between two and nine times. The chain joins TRBV5-1 to TRBJ2-7; possible D gene TRBD1, 5 bases. Germline assignment: CDR1 SGHRS and CDR2 YFSETQ. Trimming cost V 4 bases and J 2 bases, with 10 bases left between them. The CDR3 extends over 13 amino acids. CDR3 residues: CASSLTDPYEQYF. The CDR3 DNA sequence: TGCGCCAGCAGCCTGACAGATCCCTACGAGCAGTACTTC.